This T cell receptor (beta chain) was retrieved from a study of graft-versus-host responses after intestinal transplantation. Study details: Transplantation in recipients was multivisceral, liver-intestinal, or isolated intestinal. Notes on the study in general: Among recipient marrow samples, GvH clones were found; some appeared first in ileum or blood. Declining HvG levels early post-transplant were linked to peak circulating GvH clone levels.

Measured with immunoSEQ multiplex PCR; TCRdb has only the in-frame clones, and not every one. The profile shows roughly 120,000 clones, 93% of them singletons. Per germline, CDR1 MNHEY and CDR2 SVGAGI. The germline V and J ends were trimmed by 4 bases and 4 bases, with 19 bases remaining between them. The CDR3 sequence is 16 residues long. With regard to this clone: Its antigen remains unknown.

The source was unstimulated CD8+ T cells sorted from spleen or lymph node cells, collected before transplant. The V and J genes are TRBV6-5 and TRBJ2-5; D assignment may be TRBD1 or TRBD2 (5 bases each). The clonotype comes from a human donor who was the organ donor for an intestinal transplant. CDR3 nucleotides: TGTGCCAGCAGTTGGGGCTGGCGGGCATACGGAGAGACCCAGTACTTC. Translated, it gives CASSWGWRAYGETQYF.